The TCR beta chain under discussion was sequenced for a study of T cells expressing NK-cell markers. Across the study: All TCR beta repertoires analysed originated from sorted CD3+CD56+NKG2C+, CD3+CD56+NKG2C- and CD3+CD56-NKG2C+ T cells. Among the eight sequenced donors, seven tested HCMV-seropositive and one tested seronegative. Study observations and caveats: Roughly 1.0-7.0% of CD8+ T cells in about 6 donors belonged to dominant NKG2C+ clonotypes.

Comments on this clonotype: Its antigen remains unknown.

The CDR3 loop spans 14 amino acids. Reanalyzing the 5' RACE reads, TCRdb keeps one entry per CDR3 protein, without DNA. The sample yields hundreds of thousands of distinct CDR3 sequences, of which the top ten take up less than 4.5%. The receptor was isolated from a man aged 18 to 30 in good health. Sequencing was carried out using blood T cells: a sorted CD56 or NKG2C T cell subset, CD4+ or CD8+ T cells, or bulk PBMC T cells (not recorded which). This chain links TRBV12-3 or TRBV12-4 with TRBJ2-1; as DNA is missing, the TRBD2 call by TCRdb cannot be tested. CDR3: CASSPASGYNEQFF.